This T cell receptor (beta chain) was identified during a study of blood T cell repertoires in COVID-19. Study-level information: The samples span acute and convalescent COVID-19 from the United States, Italy and Spain.

The length of the CDR3 is 16 residues. Germline V gives CDR1 MDHEN, CDR2 SYDVKM. Germline trimming cut 3 bases from V and 6 bases from J; bases unmatched to any gene: 10. Original data processing: Scientists estimated how many nucleated cells there were by amplifying reference gene primers. Here immunoSEQ multiplex PCR was the method, and the copy in TCRdb shows in-frame clones only, minus some. That table furnishes V, J and clone size, whereas the DNA furnished D and trimming. The table has more than 100,000 clones, around 80% seen once. Material for sequencing was peripheral blood. This chain uses TRBV28 with TRBJ2-7, with 11 bases lining up with TRBD2. The receptor's source is a man between 60 and 75 years old with active or convalescent COVID-19. DNA for the CDR3: TGTGCCAGCAGTTTTGAACTAGCGGGAGTCGGGTCCGAGCAGTACTTC. Protein product: CASSFELAGVGSEQYF.